The 30 T cell receptor beta chains below were found in one sample sequenced in a study of follicular helper T cells after annual influenza vaccination. Specified time point: 2013-2014 season, 7 days after vaccination. TCRdb keeps only in-frame clones here, not all; method: immunoSEQ multiplex PCR. Of roughly 550 clones in the sample, 89% were seen once. The sequenced sample was CXCR5+ CD38+ circulating T follicular helper cells from blood, obtained 7 days after influenza vaccination. Subset noted: circulating Tfh, non-naive CD4+CXCR5+PD-1+ (ICOS+CD38+ or ICOS-CD38-). The receptors were sampled from an adult who received the influenza vaccine.

This chain joins TRBV5-6 and TRBJ2-2, with 9 bases matching TRBD1. This CDR3 is 15 amino acids long. Germline CDR1 reads SGHDT; CDR2 reads YYEEEE. The J segment lost 1 base and the V segment lost 5 bases, leaving 3 bases of the junction unmatched. CDR3 protein: CASRRTGVNTGELFF. CDR3 bases: TGTGCCAGCAGGAGGACAGGGGTGAACACCGGGGAGCTGTTTTTT.

CDR3 nucleotides: TGTGCCAGCAGCTGGTGGGCTCGGAGCAGGTCGGGATCACCCCTCCACTTT. Translated, it gives CASSWWARSRSGSPLHF. The J gene is TRBJ1-6, the V gene TRBV5-8; D is uncertain. The CDR3 contains 17 residues. The ends were cut back, 3 bases at V and 10 bases at J, with 23 bases in the middle. The germline CDR1 and CDR2 sequences are SGHTS and YDEGEE.

The CDR3 DNA reads TGTGCCAGCCAGGGTTATGCGAACGCTGACACTGAAGCTTTCTTT. This sequence encodes CASQGYANADTEAFF. The V call is TRBV2, the J call TRBJ1-1, with a tentative D call TRBD1 (5 bases). The V and J ends lost 8 bases and 3 bases respectively, with 19 bases between them. This CDR3 is built from 15 residues. The germline gives CDR1 SNHLY, CDR2 FYNNEI.

This rearrangement joins TRBV5-1 to TRBJ2-2, with 14 bases matching TRBD2. The CDR3 loop spans 17 amino acids. The germline CDR1 and CDR2 sequences are SGHRS and YFSETQ. Losses at the gene ends were 4 bases for V and 4 bases for J; bases not matched to a gene: 6. The CDR3 sequence is CASSPRLAGGSTGELFF. DNA of the CDR3: TGCGCCAGCAGCCCCAGACTAGCGGGAGGGAGCACCGGGGAGCTGTTTTTT.

This clone was seen a few times. The chain uses TRBV5-8 and TRBJ2-5; 11 nucleotides line up with TRBD2. Germline CDR1 is SGHTS and CDR2 is YDEGEE. This CDR3 has 15 residues. V lost 0 bases and J lost 9; bases outside the gene matches: 7. The CDR3 DNA sequence: TGTGCCAGCAGCTTGGCTAGCGGGGGGCCTGGGGCCCAGTACTTC. Translating gives CASSLASGGPGAQYF.

V is TRBV5-4 and J is TRBJ2-5; the match to TRBD1 covers 7 bases. The germline CDR1 and CDR2 sequences are SGHNT and YYREEE (reference sequence). The CDR3 extends over 17 amino acids. V gave up 0 bases and J gave up 3 bases; unmatched junction bases: 11. This CDR3 is CASSLGWAGTVKETQYF. CDR3 bases: TGTGCCAGCAGCTTGGGGTGGGCCGGGACAGTAAAAGAGACCCAGTACTTC.

To note about this clone: Within the sample, other DNA sequences also encode this same CDR3. The chain combines TRBV6-1 with TRBJ2-3; 8 bases line up with TRBD2. CDR1 MNHNS and CDR2 SASEGT come from the germline V gene. With V trimmed by 2 bases and J by 3 bases, 4 bases remained unmatched. The CDR3 extends over 15 amino acids. CDR3 in amino acids: CASSEPGLGTDTQYF. DNA of the CDR3: TGTGCCAGCAGTGAACCGGGACTAGGGACAGATACGCAGTATTTT.

The rearrangement uses TRBV28 and TRBJ1-4; 7 bases fit TRBD1. This CDR3 has 15 amino acids. V lost 5 bases to trimming and J lost 7 bases; unmatched junction nucleotides: 10. The germline gives CDR1 MDHEN, CDR2 SYDVKM. In nucleotides, the CDR3 is TGTGCCAGCAGTACGGGCAGGGGGTGGGGTGAAAAACTGTTTTTT. It encodes CASSTGRGWGEKLFF.

V gene TRBV5-6 combines with J gene TRBJ2-4; 9 nucleotides align to TRBD1. Per germline, CDR1 SGHDT and CDR2 YYEEEE. The CDR3 runs to 16 residues. V dropped 1 base and J dropped 7; count of bases not matched to a gene: 9. CDR3 sequence (DNA): TGTGCCAGCAGCTTGCGACAGGGGGTTTCGGAGAACATTCAGTACTTC. Translating gives CASSLRQGVSENIQYF.

The rearrangement links TRBV18 to TRBJ2-1; the match to TRBD1 covers 9 bases. The V and J ends lost 3 bases and 7 bases, in that order; junction bases with no gene match: 16. This CDR3 spans 18 amino acids. Germline V gene data show CDR1 as KGHSH and CDR2 as LQKENI. Here the CDR3 reads CASSPVPGQGLGTNEQFF. In DNA form, the CDR3 reads TGTGCCAGCTCACCCGTCCCGGGACAGGGATTGGGCACAAATGAGCAGTTCTTC.

CDR3 sequence (DNA): TGTGCCAGCAGTCTCGGGACTAGGAGTACACATGAGCAGTTCTTC. Amino acids: CASSLGTRSTHEQFF. The chain employs TRBV27 and TRBJ2-1; 8 bases are a match to TRBD2. The CDR3 consists of 15 residues. J was trimmed by 8 bases and V by 5 bases; bases with no gene match: 11. Germline CDR1 is MNHEY and CDR2 is SMNVEV (reference sequence).

This chain joins TRBV6-5 and TRBJ1-5; D might be TRBD1 (5 bases). The CDR3 runs to 15 residues. Germline V gene data show CDR1 as MNHEY and CDR2 as SVGAGI. V dropped 0 bases and J dropped 2 bases, with 8 bases sitting between them. CDR3 loop: CASSYSGGGNQPQHF. The CDR3 DNA sequence: TGTGCCAGCAGTTACTCTGGAGGGGGCAATCAGCCCCAGCATTTT.

V and J are TRBV30 and TRBJ2-1, with TRBD2 matching over 9 bases. Trimming at V came to 5 bases and at J to 4 bases, leaving 6 bases not matched to a gene. Per germline, CDR1 GTSNPN and CDR2 SVGIG (reference sequence). This CDR3 has 14 amino acids. This CDR3 is CAWDAGGPYNEQFF. The DNA for the CDR3 is TGTGCCTGGGACGCGGGGGGGCCTTACAATGAGCAGTTCTTC.

The chain has TRBV6-1 and TRBJ2-3; 8 nucleotides match TRBD2. After removal of 10 bases from V and 1 base from J, the junction contained 7 bases not matched to a gene. From germline, CDR1 is MNHNS and CDR2 SASEGT. The CDR3 has 14 amino acids. The CDR3 loop reads CATRDGGGTDTQYF. CDR3 nucleotides: TGTGCCACACGTGACGGGGGGGGCACAGATACGCAGTATTTT.

CDR3 nucleotides: TGTGCCATCACCCAAGGAGGAGGACGGTCTGGGGCCAACGTCCTGACTTTC. Its translation: CAITQGGGRSGANVLTF. The genes are TRBV10-3 and TRBJ2-6; perhaps TRBD2 as D (5 bases). This CDR3 is built from 17 residues. Germline CDR1 ENHRY, CDR2 SYGVKD. The V end lost 7 bases, the J end lost 1 base, and 17 bases lay between the germline ends.

The chain links TRBV19 to TRBJ2-3, with TRBD2 as a possible D gene (6 bases). CDR3 length: 15 residues. CDR1 and CDR2 from the germline V gene are LNHDA and SQIVND (reference sequence). Trimming stripped 5 bases from V and 2 bases from J, with 14 bases between. The CDR3 DNA reads as TGTGCCAGTAGTCGGAGTAGCGGACTCACAGATACGCAGTATTTT. Translation: CASSRSSGLTDTQYF.

This chain links TRBV30 with TRBJ1-4, with a weak D call TRBD1 (6 bases). Between the trimmed V and J ends, which lost 0 bases and 8 bases, there was a span of 13 bases. CDR3 size: 14 residues. The germline V gene encodes CDR1 GTSNPN and CDR2 SVGIG (reference sequence). CDR3 sequence: CAWSVTGREEKLFF. DNA for the CDR3: TGTGCCTGGAGTGTAACAGGGCGAGAGGAAAAACTGTTTTTT.

The chain has TRBV5-5 and TRBJ2-5, with TRBD1 identical over 10 bases. The CDR3 runs to 17 residues. V lost 0 bases and J lost 1; bases outside the gene matches: 6. Looked up from germline, CDR1 is SGHKS and CDR2 is YYEKEE (reference sequence). CDR3 in amino acids: CASSLEGQGSSQETQYF. CDR3 in DNA: TGTGCCAGCAGCTTGGAGGGACAGGGGTCGAGCCAAGAGACCCAGTACTTC.

This rearrangement joins TRBV2 to TRBJ1-5, with 8 bases aligning to TRBD1. CDR1 SNHLY and CDR2 FYNNEI come from the germline V gene. Germline trimming cut 5 bases from V and 6 bases from J; bases unmatched to any gene: 6. This CDR3 comprises 14 residues. The CDR3 sequence: CASSPDRGVQPQHF. CDR3 in DNA: TGTGCCAGCAGTCCCGACAGGGGCGTTCAGCCCCAGCATTTT.

This clone has just a few counts. The chain recombines TRBV5-1 with TRBJ1-1, with 7 bases identical to TRBD1. With V trimmed by 4 bases and J by 0 bases, 9 bases remained unmatched. Looked up from germline, CDR1 is SGHRS and CDR2 is YFSETQ. This CDR3 spans 16 amino acids. The CDR3 DNA reads TGCGCCAGCAGCCAAGGGACAGATGGCATGAACACTGAAGCTTTCTTT. It is translated as CASSQGTDGMNTEAFF.

The chain employs TRBV5-1 and TRBJ2-2, with 13 bases aligning to TRBD2. Germline V gives CDR1 SGHRS, CDR2 YFSETQ. V lost 4 bases and J lost 6; bases outside the gene matches: 9. CDR3 size: 17 residues. The CDR3 sequence: CASSGRLAGGSAGELFF. CDR3 DNA sequence: TGCGCCAGCAGCGGGAGACTAGCGGGAGGATCGGCCGGGGAGCTGTTTTTT.

The chain employs TRBV5-1 and TRBJ1-2; the D is unclear. The CDR3 is 12 amino acids. V was shortened by 0 bases and J by 7 bases, with 7 bases between the two germline ends. CDR1 is SGHRS and CDR2 is YFSETQ in the germline V gene. CDR3 bases: TGCGCCAGCAGCTTGGACGGTTCTGGCTACACCTTC. It encodes CASSLDGSGYTF. Full variable domain (missing parts from reference TRBV5-1 and TRBJ1-2): KAGVTQTPRYLIKTRGQQVTLSCSPISGHRSVSWYQQTPGQGLQFLFEYFSETQRNKGNFPGRFSGRQFSNSRSEMNVSTLELGDSALYLCASSLDGSGYTFGSGTRLTVV.

The chain links TRBV29-1 to TRBJ2-2; TRBD2 aligns across 14 bases. The V and J ends lost 7 bases and 5 bases, in that order; junction bases with no gene match: 9. This CDR3 is 16 amino acids long. Germline V gene sequence: CDR1 SQVTM, CDR2 ANQGSEA. The DNA of the CDR3 is TGCAGCGGTGGGACTAGCGGGAGTTTTCTAACCGGGGAGCTGTTTTTT. It codes for CSGGTSGSFLTGELFF.

This clone was counted once. One end of the junction does not line up with germline, which may come from a read error. The chain employs TRBV15 and TRBJ1-6; D call uncertain. The V gene's germline CDR1 is LNHNV and CDR2 YYDKDF (reference sequence). The CDR3 runs to 14 residues. The DNA of the CDR3 is TGTGCCACCAGCAGAGATCGCCCCTCGACGGCGGCCGAATTT. Its protein is CATSRDRPSTAAEF.

Details on this clone: This CDR3 fails to terminate in the conserved phenylalanine or tryptophan, so it likely reflects a read error. The limits of the CDR3 on the DNA are not certain, so only TCRdb's listed CDR3 is given. The chain carries TRBV28 and TRBJ2-7; TRBD2 is taken as the D call from the table, unchecked against the DNA. Germline V lookup: CDR1 MDHEN, CDR2 SYDVKM. Both ends counted, the CDR3 spans 13 residues. CDR3 region: CASSPGTSGRALL.

This chain uses TRBV2 with TRBJ2-3; D remains ambiguous. Trimming removed 6 bases from V and 4 bases from J, with 8 bases in between. Germline CDR1 and CDR2: SNHLY and FYNNEI. The CDR3 spans 12 residues. The CDR3 bases are TGTGCCAGCAGCTCACTTCCAGATACGCAGTATTTT. Translating it yields CASSSLPDTQYF.

The genes are TRBV11-2 and TRBJ1-2; 7 bases fit TRBD1. Germline V CDR1 and CDR2: SGHAT, FQNNGV. The CDR3 spans 12 residues. V shed 5 bases and J 6 bases; nucleotides not matched to a gene: 3. The CDR3 nucleotides are TGTGCCAGCAGCGCACAGGGGAATGGCTACACCTTC. This translates into CASSAQGNGYTF.

The J gene is TRBJ2-7, the V gene TRBV19; tentative D call: TRBD2 (5 bases). V dropped 4 bases and J dropped 9 bases, with 10 bases sitting between them. The CDR3 totals 11 residues. Germline CDR1 reads LNHDA; CDR2 reads SQIVND (reference sequence). The DNA of the CDR3 is TGTGCCAGTAGTACAGGACTTCTGCAGTACTTC. Translated, it gives CASSTGLLQYF. Drawing the rest from reference TRBV19 and TRBJ2-7, the complete variable domain is DGGITQSPKYLFRKEGQNVTLSCEQNLNHDAMYWYRQDPGQGLRLIYYSQIVNDFQKGDIAEGYSVSREKKESFPLTVTSAQKNPTAFYLCASSTGLLQYFGPGTRLTVT.

This clone was detected only once. This chain links TRBV5-1 with TRBJ2-5; tentatively, D is TRBD2 (5 bases). V was trimmed by 3 bases and J by 1 base, leaving 16 bases between them. The CDR3 consists of 16 residues. Germline lookup yields CDR1 SGHRS and CDR2 YFSETQ. CDR3 sequence (DNA): TGCGCCAGCAGCTCGGGATTGGACCAACGCCAAGAGACCCAGTACTTC. Residues: CASSSGLDQRQETQYF.

The rearrangement uses TRBV10-2 and TRBJ1-2; 8 bases are shared with TRBD1. CDR1 is WSHSY, CDR2 SAAADI, per germline. This CDR3 region has 13 residues. Unmatched junction bases numbered 2, after V lost 6 bases and J lost 2 bases. In DNA form, the CDR3 reads TGCGCCAGCAGCGGACAGGGCAACTATGGCTACACCTTC. It codes for CASSGQGNYGYTF.